This passage covers 5 T cell receptor beta chains from one sample sequenced in a study of glioma-infiltrating T cells. The iRepertoire nested amplicon-rescue multiplex PCR amplified TCR alpha and beta CDR3s from RNA. Using its own MiXCR run on the multiplex PCR reads, TCRdb lists one record per CDR3 protein. The top ten clones hold around 12% of a sample with 300,000 to 450,000 distinct CDR3 sequences, roughly two fifths of them seen once. The sample was glioma tissue, nonneoplastic brain tissue, or PBMCs (not recorded which). These receptors were collected from a human donor with low-grade glioma or glioblastoma, undergoing nonglioma brain surgery, or in good health (not recorded which).

Regarding this clonotype: This may be a read error, as it is one base from a much larger clone. This sequence joins TRBV27 and TRBJ2-5; maybe TRBD1 (5 bases). This CDR3 comprises 14 residues. Looked up from germline, CDR1 is MNHEY and CDR2 is SMNVEV (reference sequence). V gave up 2 bases and J gave up 7 bases, with 14 bases separating them. Here the CDR3 reads CASSLLRAGGTQYF. CDR3 coding DNA: TGTGCCAGCAGTTTACTCAGGGCCGGTGGGACCCAGTACTTC.

This clonotype was observed a few times. This chain connects TRBV14 to TRBJ1-6; the D is unclear. This CDR3 has 14 residues. The germline V gene has CDR1 SGHDN and CDR2 FVKESK. Trimming cost V 4 bases and J 8 bases, with 12 bases left between them. CDR3 coding DNA: TGTGCCAGCAGCCTGGGTGGGTCGGATTCACCCCTCCACTTT. Translation gives CASSLGGSDSPLHF.

This clonotype came up a few times. The chain employs TRBV28 and TRBJ2-3; D is perhaps TRBD1 (5 bases). The V end was cut by 8 bases, the J end by 5 bases, with 11 bases between. Germline-derived CDR1 and CDR2 are MDHEN and SYDVKM. The CDR3 spans 12 residues. In nucleotides, the CDR3 is TGTGCCAGCCAGGGTTTTATAGATACGCAGTATTTT. It translates to CASQGFIDTQYF.

The chain links TRBV3-1 to TRBJ1-5; D gene unclear. The CDR3 totals 15 residues. From germline, CDR1 is LGHDT and CDR2 YNNKEL (reference sequence). The V end was cut by 0 bases, the J end by 5 bases, with 11 bases between. CDR3 nucleotides: TGTGCCAGCAGCCAAGATTTGTACAGCCATCAGCCCCAGCATTTT. It is translated as CASSQDLYSHQPQHF. The full variable domain, rest sourced from reference TRBV3-1 and TRBJ1-5, is DTAVSQTPKYLVTQMGNDKSIKCEQNLGHDTMYWYKQDSKKFLKIMFSYNNKELIINETVPNRFSPKSPDKAHLNLHINSLELGDSAVYFCASSQDLYSHQPQHFGDGTRLSIL.

This clonotype was seen many times. The V call is TRBV27, the J call TRBJ1-5; 8 bases are a match to TRBD1. Germline trimming cut 5 bases from V and 6 bases from J; bases unmatched to any gene: 6. CDR1 and CDR2 (germline): MNHEY, SMNVEV (reference sequence). This CDR3 has 14 amino acids. The DNA of the CDR3 is TGTGCCAGCAGTATAGACAGGGGTGCTCAGCCCCAGCATTTT. This translates into CASSIDRGAQPQHF.